The present T cell receptor beta chain was sequenced within a study of PD-1 blockade in mismatch repair-deficient tumors. Study in general: Enrolled about 2013-2016, patients had progressing, pretreated mismatch repair-deficient cancers of approximately 13 types. Study outcomes and limitations: Tumor-resident clones, often absent from pretreatment blood, expanded after pembrolizumab and then contracted.

Germline V gives CDR1 SGHRS, CDR2 YFSETQ. The CDR3 totals 15 residues. With V trimmed by 5 bases and J by 4 bases, 7 bases remained unmatched. With respect to this clone: What it recognizes is unknown.

Data came from immunoSEQ multiplex PCR; TCRdb stores just in-frame clones and leaves some out. This repertoire shows 60,000 to 65,000 clones, about 91% found once; its top ten account for around 14%. The specimen was peripheral blood, collected 52 weeks after starting pembrolizumab. The genes are TRBV5-1 and TRBJ1-4, with 8 positions matching TRBD1. The receptor's source is an adult with mismatch repair-deficient cancer. This CDR3 is CASRRVGQDNEKLFF. The CDR3 DNA is TGCGCCAGCAGGAGAGTGGGACAGGATAATGAAAAACTGTTTTTT.